This T cell receptor (beta chain) comes out of a study of T cell responses to AZD1222 COVID-19 vaccine. Study-wide findings and caveats: Within unmutated variant regions lay the reported targets of nearly half of spike-specific TCRs.

With regard to this clone: Its specificity is unknown.

Produced via immunoSEQ multiplex PCR; TCRdb's table is partial and in-frame only. The sample records about 83,000 clones, approximately 85% being singletons. This clonotype was obtained from an adult who received the AZD1222 COVID-19 vaccine. The specimen was peripheral blood, collected 28 days after the second AZD1222 dose.

CDR3 in DNA: TGTGCCTGGAGTGTGTTCCGCTCTGGAAACACCATATATTTT. It encodes CAWSVFRSGNTIYF. The chain carries TRBV30 and TRBJ1-3; D not certain. CDR3 length equals 14 residues. Trimming left V 0 bases short and J 0 bases short, with 6 bases between. Germline assignment: CDR1 GTSNPN and CDR2 SVGIG (reference sequence).